In its sample, the clone carrying this TCR beta chain was seen many times. TCRs were put through around 20 PCR cycles of amplification with Phusion. A constant-region primer and the V-primer adapter served as the primer pair. From the reads, TCRdb called clonotypes with MiXCR, one entry per CDR3 protein. The data hold some 45,000 distinct CDR3 sequences, with 12% observed a single time. The data are from a study of low-dose radiotherapy and immunotherapy resistance in tumors. About the research overall: Intravenously given cyclophosphamide 200 mg/m2 followed a two-week schedule that placed each dose one day before radiation and immunotherapy.

This CDR3 is built from 12 residues. The germline gives CDR1 ENHRY, CDR2 SYGVKD. V was trimmed by 4 bases and J by 10 bases, leaving 11 bases between them. The time point here: before trial treatment. The chain couples TRBV10-3 to TRBJ2-1; D possibly corresponds to TRBD1 (6 bases). This TCR was recovered from a female donor with ovarian cancer. The material sequenced was PBMCs, taken before treatment. CDR3: CAISAGDGEQFF. CDR3 DNA: TGTGCCATCAGTGCAGGGGATGGGGAGCAGTTCTTC.